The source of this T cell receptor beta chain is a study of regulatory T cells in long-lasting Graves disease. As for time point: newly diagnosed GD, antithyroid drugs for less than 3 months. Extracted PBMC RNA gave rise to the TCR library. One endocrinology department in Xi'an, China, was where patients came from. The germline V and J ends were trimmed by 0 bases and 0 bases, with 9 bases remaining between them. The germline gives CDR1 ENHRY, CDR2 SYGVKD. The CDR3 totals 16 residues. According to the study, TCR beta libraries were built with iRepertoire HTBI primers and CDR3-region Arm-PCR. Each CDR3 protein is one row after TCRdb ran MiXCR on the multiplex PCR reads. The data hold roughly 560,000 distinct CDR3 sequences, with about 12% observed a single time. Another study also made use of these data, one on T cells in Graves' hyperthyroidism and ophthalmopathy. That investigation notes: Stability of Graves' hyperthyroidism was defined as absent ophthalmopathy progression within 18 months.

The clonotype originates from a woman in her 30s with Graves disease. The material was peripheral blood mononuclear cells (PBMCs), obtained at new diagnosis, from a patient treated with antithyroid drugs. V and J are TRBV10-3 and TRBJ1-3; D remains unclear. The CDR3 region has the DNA TGTGCCATCAGTGAGTCCGAGGGCAACTCTGGAAACACCATATATTTT. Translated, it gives CAISESEGNSGNTIYF.